This T cell receptor (beta chain) appears in the sequencing data of a study of blood T cell repertoires in COVID-19. Profiled with immunoSEQ multiplex PCR; TCRdb holds only in-frame clones, not every one. The sample has roughly 250,000 clones; just under 90% are singletons. The receptor was isolated from a woman in her thirties or forties with acute or convalescent COVID-19. The sequenced sample consisted of peripheral blood.

The CDR3 here is CASSLGQGGYTF. The CDR3 DNA follows: TGTGCCAGCAGTTTAGGACAGGGAGGCTACACCTTC. The V call is TRBV12-3 or TRBV12-4, the J call TRBJ1-2; 7 nucleotides agree with TRBD1. The CDR3 contains 12 residues. J lost 8 bases, V lost 1 base, and 1 base had no gene match.